These T cell receptor beta chains were read from a single sample in a study of T cell clones after liver transplantation. Clones were read by immunoSEQ multiplex PCR, and TCRdb kept only the in-frame ones, dropping some. The table shows more than 95,000 clones, with 90% occurring only once. Source: CD4+ T cells from blood, taken 12 months after liver transplant. The receptors derive from a human patient who received a liver transplant. The graft donor may be the source of some T cells. CDR3s include the opening cysteine and the closing phenylalanine or tryptophan. D genes are given only for firm matches. A clone size is listed for some rows: how often the clone was seen (once, few, many), or a class if it is expanded.

size,V,D,J,length,DNA,CDR3
few,TRBV2,TRBD1,TRBJ1-1,12,TGTGCCAGCAGTACAGGGGCCTATGAAGCTTTCTTT,CASSTGAYEAFF
NA,TRBV10-3,NA,TRBJ1-2,13,TGTGCCATCAGTGAGGGAAGGGACTATGGCTACACCTTC,CAISEGRDYGYTF
NA,TRBV30,TRBD1,TRBJ1-5,15,TGTGCCTGGAGTGTAAGTGACAGGGGTGATCAGCCCCAGCATTTT,CAWSVSDRGDQPQHF
NA,TRBV7-2,NA,TRBJ2-5,14,TGTGCCAGCAGCTTTAATCGGGGACAAGAGACCCAGTACTTC,CASSFNRGQETQYF
NA,TRBV29-1,NA,TRBJ1-1,12,TGCAGCGTACTTGGGGAGGGGATACCCGCTTTCTTT,CSVLGEGIPAFF
NA,TRBV27,TRBD2,TRBJ2-1,14,TGTGCCAGCAGTTTACTAGCGGGAGCACGGGAGCAGTTCTTC,CASSLLAGAREQFF
many,TRBV20-1,NA,TRBJ2-7,11,TGCAGTGCCCGGGGAGTCCTGGAGCAGTACTTC,CSARGVLEQYF
NA,TRBV4-1,TRBD1,TRBJ2-7,13,TGCGCCAGCAGCCGACAGGGGTTCTACGAGCAGTACTTC,CASSRQGFYEQYF
NA,TRBV15,NA,TRBJ2-5,14,TGTGCCACCTCCTTGGGGTACCATCAAGAGACCCAGTACTTC,CATSLGYHQETQYF
NA,TRBV5-4,NA,TRBJ2-2,15,TGTGCCAGCAGCTTGGACAGGGCGAACACCGGGGAGCTGTTTTTT,CASSLDRANTGELFF
NA,TRBV29-1,NA,TRBJ2-5,13,TGCAGCGTTGAAGATTTGCGCGGGCGAACCCTTTACTTC,CSVEDLRGRTLYF
few,TRBV3-1/TRBV3-2,NA,TRBJ1-1,9,TGCGGGGGCGGAACTGAAGCTTTCTTT,CGGGTEAFF
once,TRBV6-5,NA,TRBJ2-3,14,TGTGCCAGCGCCCTTGGGGACCACACAGATACGCAGTATTTT,CASALGDHTDTQYF
NA,TRBV4-2,TRBD2,TRBJ2-3,18,TGTGCCAGCAGCCAACAAGGGGCTAGCGGGAGGCGGACAGATACGCAGTATTTT,CASSQQGASGRRTDTQYF
NA,TRBV18,TRBD1,TRBJ1-1,16,TGTGCCAGCTCAACCGGGACAGGGGCGCCGAACACTGAAGCTTTCTTT,CASSTGTGAPNTEAFF
NA,TRBV4-3,NA,TRBJ1-3,16,TGCGCCAGCAGCCAAGATCGAACACCGTCTGGAAACACCATATATTTT,CASSQDRTPSGNTIYF
NA,TRBV6-5,NA,TRBJ2-2,15,TGTGCCAGCAGTTACTCGAACGGGGGAACCGGGGAGCTGTTTTTT,CASSYSNGGTGELFF
once,TRBV30,NA,TRBJ2-7,12,TGTGCCTGGGGTATGGGCCCCTACGAGCAGTACTTC,CAWGMGPYEQYF
NA,TRBV7-2,TRBD1,TRBJ1-2,14,TGTGCCAGCAGCTTAACACAGGGGAGGTCTAGCTACACCTTC,CASSLTQGRSSYTF
NA,TRBV19,NA,TRBJ1-3,17,TGTGCCAGTAGTATACAGGGGACCTCTGGTCCTGGAAACACCATATATTTT,CASSIQGTSGPGNTIYF